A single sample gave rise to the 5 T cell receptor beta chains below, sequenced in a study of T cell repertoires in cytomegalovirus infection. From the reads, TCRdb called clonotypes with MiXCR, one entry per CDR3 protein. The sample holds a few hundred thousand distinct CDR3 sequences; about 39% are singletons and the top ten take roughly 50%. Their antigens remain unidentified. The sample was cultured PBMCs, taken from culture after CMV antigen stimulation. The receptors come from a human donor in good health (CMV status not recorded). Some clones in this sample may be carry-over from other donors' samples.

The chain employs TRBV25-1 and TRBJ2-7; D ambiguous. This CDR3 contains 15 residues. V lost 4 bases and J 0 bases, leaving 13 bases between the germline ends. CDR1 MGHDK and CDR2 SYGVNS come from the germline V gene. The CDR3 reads CASSAPGPSSYEQYF. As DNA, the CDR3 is TGTGCCAGCAGTGCTCCTGGCCCGAGCTCCTACGAGCAGTACTTC.

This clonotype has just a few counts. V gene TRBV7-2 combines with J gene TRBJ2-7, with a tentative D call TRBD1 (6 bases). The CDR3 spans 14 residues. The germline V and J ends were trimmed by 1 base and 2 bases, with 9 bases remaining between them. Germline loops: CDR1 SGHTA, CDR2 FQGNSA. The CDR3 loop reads CASSLGGQTYEQYF. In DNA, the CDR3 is TGTGCCAGCAGCTTAGGTGGACAGACCTACGAGCAGTACTTC.

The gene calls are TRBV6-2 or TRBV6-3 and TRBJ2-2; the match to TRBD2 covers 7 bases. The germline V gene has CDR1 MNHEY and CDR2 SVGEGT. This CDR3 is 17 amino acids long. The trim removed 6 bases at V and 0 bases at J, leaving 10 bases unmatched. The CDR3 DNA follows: TGTGCCAGCAGCCGGTCCTCTCTAGCGGCGAACACCGGGGAGCTGTTTTTT. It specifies CASSRSSLAANTGELFF.

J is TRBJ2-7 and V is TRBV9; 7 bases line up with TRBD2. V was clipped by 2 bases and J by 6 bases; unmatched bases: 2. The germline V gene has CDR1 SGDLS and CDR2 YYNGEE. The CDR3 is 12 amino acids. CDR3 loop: CASSVPGGEQYF. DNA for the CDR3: TGTGCCAGCAGCGTCCCGGGAGGCGAGCAGTACTTC.

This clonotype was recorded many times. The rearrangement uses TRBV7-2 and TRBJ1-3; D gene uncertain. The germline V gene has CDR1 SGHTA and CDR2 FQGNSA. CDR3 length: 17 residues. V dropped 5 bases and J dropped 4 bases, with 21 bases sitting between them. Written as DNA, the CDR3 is TGTGCCAGCAGCCCCCAAGGAGGGCTCCCCCCAGGAAACACCATATATTTT. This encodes CASSPQGGLPPGNTIYF.